The 20 T cell receptor beta chains below all came from one sample that was sequenced in a study of shared T cell receptors in the human thymus. Sequencing used immunoSEQ multiplex PCR; TCRdb keeps in-frame clones, though not all of them. The profile shows about 380,000 clones, approximately 95% of them singletons. The sequencing sample was made of thymocytes. Receptors were obtained from a human donor.

V gene TRBV27 combines with J gene TRBJ2-7; the D call may be TRBD1 or TRBD2 (5 bases each). This CDR3 is 17 amino acids long. The V gene lost 6 bases and the J gene lost 0 bases, with 21 bases spanning the gap. Germline loops: CDR1 MNHEY, CDR2 SMNVEV (reference sequence). The CDR3 region is CASSPSPGAHGSYEQYF. The CDR3, as DNA: TGTGCCAGCAGCCCCTCCCCCGGGGCGCATGGCTCCTACGAGCAGTACTTC.

The chain carries TRBV6-4 and TRBJ2-2; tentatively, D is TRBD1 (6 bases). The ends were cut back, 6 bases at V and 5 bases at J, with 13 bases in the middle. Germline V CDR1 and CDR2: MRHNA, SNTAGT. This CDR3 region has 14 residues. The CDR3 DNA is TGTGCCAGCAGGAACAGGGCCGGAACCGGGGAGCTGTTTTTT. The encoded protein is CASRNRAGTGELFF.

This chain links TRBV28 with TRBJ2-2; 10 bases fit TRBD1. J was trimmed by 3 bases and V by 6 bases; bases with no gene match: 4. The CDR3 covers 15 residues. CDR1 and CDR2 from the germline V gene are MDHEN and SYDVKM. The chain's CDR3 is CASSPGTGDTGELFF. As DNA, the CDR3 is TGTGCCAGCAGCCCTGGGACAGGGGACACCGGGGAGCTGTTTTTT.

The count of this clone is one. The V and J genes are TRBV4-1 and TRBJ2-5; TRBD1 matches at 7 bases. The V segment lost 4 bases and the J segment 3 bases; nucleotides outside the gene matches: 8. The CDR3 is 15 amino acids. CDR1 is MGHRA and CDR2 is YSYEKL in the germline V gene. The DNA of the CDR3 is TGCGCCAGCAGCCCAGAAACCACAGGGGAAGAGACCCAGTACTTC. It encodes CASSPETTGEETQYF.

The chain combines TRBV7-2 with TRBJ1-2, with a tentative D call TRBD1 (5 bases). Germline CDR1 is SGHTA and CDR2 is FQGNSA. The CDR3 length is 16 residues. V was pared by 1 base and J by 2 bases, with 14 bases between. CDR3 amino acids: CASSLGLMAGNYGYTF. The CDR3 DNA is TGTGCCAGCAGCTTAGGCTTGATGGCAGGGAACTATGGCTACACCTTC.

The chain couples TRBV4-1 to TRBJ2-3; 12 bases align to TRBD1. This CDR3 region has 16 residues. V dropped 3 bases and J dropped 5; count of bases not matched to a gene: 6. The germline gives CDR1 MGHRA, CDR2 YSYEKL. For the CDR3, the DNA is TGCGCCAGCAGCCAGGTGGGACAGGGGGCCGGAGATACGCAGTATTTT. It codes for CASSQVGQGAGDTQYF.

V usage is TRBV27 and J usage is TRBJ2-6, with D perhaps matching TRBD1 (5 bases). The germline V and J ends were trimmed by 0 bases and 0 bases, with 12 bases remaining between them. Looked up from germline, CDR1 is MNHEY and CDR2 is SMNVEV (reference sequence). This CDR3 is 18 amino acids long. Written as DNA, the CDR3 is TGTGCCAGCAGTTTATCGACGACAGCCAGCTCTGGGGCCAACGTCCTGACTTTC. Its translation: CASSLSTTASSGANVLTF.

This chain connects TRBV11-2 to TRBJ2-7; TRBD2 matches at 8 bases. The V gene's germline CDR1 is SGHAT and CDR2 FQNNGV. CDR3 length: 14 residues. The junction had 8 bases not matched to a gene; V was cut back by 5 bases and J by 5 bases. The CDR3 loop reads CASSNGRVFDEQYF. The CDR3 nucleotides read TGTGCCAGCAGCAACGGGAGGGTATTCGACGAGCAGTACTTC. Based on the CDR3 plus reference TRBV11-2 and TRBJ2-7, the full variable domain is EAGVAQSPRYKIIEKRQSVAFWCNPISGHATLYWYQQILGQGPKLLIQFQNNGVVDDSQLPKDRFSAERLKGVDSTLKIQPAKLEDSAVYLCASSNGRVFDEQYFGPGTRLTVT.

The chain employs TRBV19 and TRBJ2-1; perhaps TRBD1 as D (6 bases). The germline gives CDR1 LNHDA, CDR2 SQIVND (reference sequence). Trimming shortened V by 5 bases and J by 8 bases, and 22 bases separated the two germline ends. The CDR3 consists of 16 residues. The CDR3 DNA follows: TGTGCCAGTAGTCTGACCGACAGGCCGCCTGGGCATGAGCAGTTCTTC. Protein sequence: CASSLTDRPPGHEQFF.

The rearrangement links TRBV12-5 to TRBJ2-5; D tentatively fits TRBD1 or TRBD2 (6 bases each). The V end lost 0 bases, the J end lost 0 bases, and 14 bases lay between the germline ends. Germline V gives CDR1 LGHNT, CDR2 FRNRAP. The CDR3 contains 17 residues. The CDR3 is CASGLVGTEGDQETQYF. The CDR3 region has the DNA TGTGCTAGTGGTTTGGTAGGGACGGAGGGGGACCAAGAGACCCAGTACTTC.

The gene calls are TRBV19 and TRBJ1-2; D is unresolved. CDR1 and CDR2 from the germline V gene are LNHDA and SQIVND (reference sequence). With 7 bases removed from V and 1 base from J, the gap between germline ends came to 10 bases. The CDR3 contains 13 residues. CDR3 nucleotides: TGTGCCAGTACCGCCCTGGATAACTATGGCTACACCTTC. Translating gives CASTALDNYGYTF.

J is TRBJ2-2 and V is TRBV27, with D unclear. The CDR3 consists of 17 residues. Germline V gene data show CDR1 as MNHEY and CDR2 as SMNVEV (reference sequence). Trimming took off 4 bases at V and 0 bases at J, with 15 bases between the two ends. CDR3 region: CASSSFMGSPNTGELFF. The CDR3 DNA follows: TGTGCCAGCAGTTCCTTCATGGGCAGCCCGAACACCGGGGAGCTGTTTTTT.

The chain uses TRBV4-1 and TRBJ2-2; D perhaps matches TRBD1 (5 bases). Per germline, CDR1 MGHRA and CDR2 YSYEKL. This CDR3 is 17 amino acids long. The V end lost 0 bases, the J end lost 6 bases, and 17 bases lay between the germline ends. The CDR3 region is CASSQEPRDFKAGELFF. The CDR3 DNA sequence: TGCGCCAGCAGCCAAGAGCCCAGGGATTTCAAAGCCGGGGAGCTGTTTTTT.

This chain links TRBV19 with TRBJ1-5; 8 bases line up with TRBD1. Per germline, CDR1 LNHDA and CDR2 SQIVND (reference sequence). The CDR3 is made up of 13 amino acids. V shed 5 bases and J 5 bases; nucleotides not matched to a gene: 2. CDR3 sequence reads: CASSGQGDQPQHF. CDR3 bases: TGTGCCAGTAGTGGACAGGGAGATCAGCCCCAGCATTTT.

V is TRBV30 and J is TRBJ1-2; TRBD1 is a possible D gene (5 bases). Trimming took off 0 bases at V and 4 bases at J, with 15 bases between the two ends. Germline V CDR1 and CDR2: GTSNPN, SVGIG (reference sequence). This CDR3 spans 15 amino acids. DNA of the CDR3: TGTGCCTGGAGTGTAAGGCAGGGTGGGACCTATGGCTACACCTTC. Translation: CAWSVRQGGTYGYTF.

The chain joins TRBV6-5 to TRBJ1-3, with D uncertain. Per the germline V gene, CDR1 is MNHEY and CDR2 is SVGAGI. The CDR3 loop spans 16 amino acids. Between the trimmed V and J ends, which lost 1 base and 0 bases, there was a span of 10 bases. The CDR3 spells CASSYLRESSGNTIYF. The CDR3 DNA is TGTGCCAGCAGTTACTTAAGGGAGAGCTCTGGAAACACCATATATTTT.

The CDR3 loop reads CASSEPPAGGGEQFF. Here the CDR3 DNA reads TGCGCCAGCAGTGAGCCCCCAGCGGGAGGTGGGGAGCAGTTCTTC. The rearrangement links TRBV10-2 to TRBJ2-1; 9 nucleotides line up with TRBD2. Trimming took 2 bases from V and 10 from J; bases not matched to a gene: 9. Germline assignment: CDR1 WSHSY and CDR2 SAAADI. The CDR3 runs 15 residues.

This chain joins TRBV27 and TRBJ2-7; 7 bases match TRBD1. Germline loops: CDR1 MNHEY, CDR2 SMNVEV (reference sequence). V lost 2 bases, J lost 2 bases, and 6 bases stayed unmatched. There are 15 residues in the CDR3. The CDR3 DNA sequence: TGTGCCAGCAGTTTAAGGGACAGTCGCACCTACGAGCAGTACTTC. Translating it yields CASSLRDSRTYEQYF.

The chain couples TRBV5-6 to TRBJ1-4, with TRBD1 matching over 7 bases. From germline, CDR1 is SGHDT and CDR2 YYEEEE. Trimming at V came to 5 bases and at J to 3 bases, leaving 10 bases not matched to a gene. This CDR3 comprises 16 residues. CDR3 bases: TGTGCCAGCAGGGCCCACCAGGACAGGCCTAATGAAAAACTGTTTTTT. This codes for CASRAHQDRPNEKLFF.

The chain joins TRBV7-6 to TRBJ2-2; TRBD1 is a possible D gene (5 bases). The CDR3 is made up of 22 amino acids. Germline V gene sequence: CDR1 SGHVS, CDR2 FNYEAQ. V was pared by 2 bases and J by 1 base, with 29 bases between. For the CDR3, the DNA is TGTGCCAGCAGCTTAAAATGGGCGAAAAGGGGTGAGACAGTGATGAACACCGGGGAGCTGTTTTTT. Protein product: CASSLKWAKRGETVMNTGELFF.